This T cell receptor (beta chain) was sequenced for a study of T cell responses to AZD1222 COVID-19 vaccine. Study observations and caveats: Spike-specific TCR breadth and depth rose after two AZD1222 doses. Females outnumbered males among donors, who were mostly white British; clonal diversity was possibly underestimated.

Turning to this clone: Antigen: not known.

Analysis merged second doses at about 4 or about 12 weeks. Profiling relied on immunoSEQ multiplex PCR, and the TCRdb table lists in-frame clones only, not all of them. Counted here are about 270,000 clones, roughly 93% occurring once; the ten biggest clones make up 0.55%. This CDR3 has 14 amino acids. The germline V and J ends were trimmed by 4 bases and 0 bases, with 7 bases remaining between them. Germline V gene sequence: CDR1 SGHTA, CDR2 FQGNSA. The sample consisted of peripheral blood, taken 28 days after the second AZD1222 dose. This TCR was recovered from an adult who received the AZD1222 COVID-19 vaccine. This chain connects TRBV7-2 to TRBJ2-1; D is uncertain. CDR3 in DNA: TGTGCCAGCAGCTCCCTGGGCTCCTACAATGAGCAGTTCTTC. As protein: CASSSLGSYNEQFF.